The 21 T cell receptor beta chains presented below share a single source sample, sequenced in a study of T-cell memory formation after mild COVID-19. TCRdb recomputed calls from the 5' RACE reads with MiXCR, one row per CDR3 protein. The data contain tens of thousands of distinct CDR3 sequences, over 7.5% of them singletons. Sequencing input: PBMCs or a T cell subset sorted from them (not recorded which). The origin of the receptors is a man between 18 and 35 years old who had mild COVID-19 (a few samples of this study predate the infection). Cell type and time point are not known.

The V gene is TRBV10-3, the J gene TRBJ1-1; a possible D gene is TRBD1 (6 bases). The CDR3 contains 14 residues. V lost 8 bases, J lost 0 bases, and 13 bases lay in between. Per the germline V gene, CDR1 is ENHRY and CDR2 is SYGVKD. Here the CDR3 DNA reads TGTGCCATCGGGCAGGGGAAAATGAACACTGAAGCTTTCTTT. Translation: CAIGQGKMNTEAFF.

This clonotype was observed at least ten times. The chain joins TRBV11-2 to TRBJ2-5; 8 bases map to TRBD1. Per germline, CDR1 SGHAT and CDR2 FQNNGV. The V segment lost 0 bases and the J segment 7 bases; nucleotides outside the gene matches: 4. The CDR3 loop spans 14 amino acids. The chain's CDR3 is CASSLEQGAVTQYF. The CDR3 DNA sequence: TGTGCCAGCAGCTTAGAGCAGGGGGCAGTGACCCAGTACTTC.

The chain links TRBV7-2 to TRBJ2-2, with 9 positions matching TRBD1. J was trimmed by 7 bases and V by 5 bases; bases with no gene match: 11. The germline V gene has CDR1 SGHTA and CDR2 FQGNSA. The CDR3 totals 16 residues. In nucleotides, the CDR3 is TGTGCCAGCAGCCAAGCTCCGGGACAGGGTAACGGGGAGCTGTTTTTT. This encodes CASSQAPGQGNGELFF.

This clonotype came up many times. V is TRBV28 and J is TRBJ2-3; no clear D. The CDR3 loop spans 12 amino acids. In germline, CDR1 is MDHEN, CDR2 SYDVKM. Trimming left V 6 bases short and J 3 bases short, with 7 bases between. The CDR3 loop is CASRSVTDTQYF. The CDR3 nucleotides are TGTGCCAGCAGATCCGTGACAGATACGCAGTATTTT. The full variable domain, completed using reference TRBV28 and TRBJ2-3, is DVKVTQSSRYLVKRTGEKVFLECVQDMDHENMFWYRQDPGLGLRLIYFSYDVKMKEKGDIPEGYSVSREKKERFSLILESASTNQTSMYLCASRSVTDTQYFGPGTRLTVL.

The J gene is TRBJ2-2, the V gene TRBV5-1, with 8 bases aligning to TRBD2. The length of the CDR3 is 16 residues. J gave up 6 bases and V 1 base, and 8 bases lay outside the gene matches. CDR1 is SGHRS and CDR2 is YFSETQ in the germline V gene. The chain's CDR3 is CASSLLPAGASGELFF. In DNA form, the CDR3 reads TGCGCCAGCAGCTTGCTTCCAGCGGGGGCTTCCGGGGAGCTGTTTTTT.

The chain combines TRBV10-3 with TRBJ2-6; 10 nucleotides match TRBD1. J gave up 0 bases and V 10 bases, and 6 bases lay outside the gene matches. Germline CDR1 ENHRY, CDR2 SYGVKD. The CDR3 spans 16 residues. Here the CDR3 reads CANSGTGVSGANVLTF. CDR3 sequence (DNA): TGTGCCAATTCCGGGACAGGGGTCTCTGGGGCCAACGTCCTGACTTTC.

The chain combines TRBV9 with TRBJ1-5; weak D call: TRBD1 (5 bases). The V end lost 3 bases, the J end lost 4 bases, and 14 bases lay between the germline ends. The CDR3 is made up of 15 amino acids. Germline assignment: CDR1 SGDLS and CDR2 YYNGEE. CDR3 DNA: TGTGCCAGCAGCGGGGGACCCAACCCGAATCAGCCCCAGCATTTT. Amino acid sequence: CASSGGPNPNQPQHF.

CDR3 sequence reads: CSARSRTGPWAFF. In DNA form, the CDR3 reads TGCAGTGCTAGATCCAGGACGGGCCCCTGGGCTTTCTTT. This chain uses TRBV20-1 with TRBJ1-1; no reliable D call. Trimming removed 2 bases at V and 11 bases at J, with 18 bases between. The germline gives CDR1 DFQATT, CDR2 SNEGSKA (reference sequence). The CDR3 has 13 residues.

Note on this clonotype: A much larger clone differs by one base, so this may be a read error. The rearrangement uses TRBV5-5 and TRBJ2-1; tentative D call: TRBD2 (6 bases). The CDR3 runs 13 residues. Per the germline V gene, CDR1 is SGHKS and CDR2 is YYEKEE (reference sequence). V was clipped by 5 bases and J by 8 bases, with 14 bases between them. This CDR3 reads CASRRQSGDEQFF. The CDR3 DNA reads TGTGCCAGCAGACGTCAGTCGGGGGATGAGCAGTTCTTC.

The chain joins TRBV5-4 to TRBJ2-3; TRBD1 matches at 9 bases. J lost 6 bases, V lost 0 bases, and 2 bases had no gene match. Looked up from germline, CDR1 is SGHNT and CDR2 is YYREEE (reference sequence). CDR3 length: 14 residues. CDR3 nucleotides: TGTGCCAGCAGCTTGGGGACAGGGGAGGATACGCAGTATTTT. Protein product: CASSLGTGEDTQYF.

This clonotype was seen more than once but under ten times. The chain joins TRBV5-1 to TRBJ2-3, with D maybe TRBD1 (6 bases). Trimming took off 3 bases at V and 4 bases at J, with 21 bases between the two ends. This CDR3 is 17 amino acids long. Germline-derived CDR1 and CDR2 are SGHRS and YFSETQ. The CDR3 protein is CASSWGLGRGKPDTQYF. DNA of the CDR3: TGCGCCAGCAGCTGGGGGCTAGGTCGGGGAAAACCAGATACGCAGTATTTT.

This clonotype was detected only a few times. CDR3 nucleotide sequence: TGTGCCAGCAGCCCCCCGGGACAGGGTGAGGCTTTCTTT. This encodes CASSPPGQGEAFF. The chain uses TRBV7-2 and TRBJ1-1; 9 nucleotides line up with TRBD1. This CDR3 region has 13 residues. J gave up 11 bases and V 5 bases, and 9 bases lay outside the gene matches. The V gene's germline CDR1 is SGHTA and CDR2 FQGNSA.

A few counts support this clonotype. The chain joins TRBV5-1 to TRBJ2-2; 9 bases are shared with TRBD2. The length of the CDR3 is 18 residues. Germline V gene data show CDR1 as SGHRS and CDR2 as YFSETQ. Trimming at V came to 6 bases and at J to 4 bases, leaving 16 bases not matched to a gene. The CDR3: CASKDPAGGLGITGELFF. CDR3 nucleotides: TGCGCCAGCAAAGACCCAGCGGGGGGCCTGGGGATCACCGGGGAGCTGTTTTTT. The full variable domain, its missing parts supplied by reference TRBV5-1 and TRBJ2-2, is KAGVTQTPRYLIKTRGQQVTLSCSPISGHRSVSWYQQTPGQGLQFLFEYFSETQRNKGNFPGRFSGRQFSNSRSEMNVSTLELGDSALYLCASKDPAGGLGITGELFFGEGSRLTVL.

This clonotype has a count of ten or more. This chain uses TRBV15 with TRBJ2-7; D remains unclear. Per germline, CDR1 LNHNV and CDR2 YYDKDF (reference sequence). Trimming cost V 0 bases and J 7 bases, with 10 bases left between them. This CDR3 spans 13 amino acids. CDR3 nucleotides: TGTGCCACCAGCAGAGAGCTCCTAGGGGAGCAGTACGTC. Protein: CATSRELLGEQYV.

The chain combines TRBV6-4 with TRBJ1-2; possibly TRBD1 for D (6 bases). V shed 2 bases and J shed 5 bases, with 18 bases lying between them. CDR1 is MRHNA and CDR2 is SNTAGT in the germline V gene. The CDR3 is 16 amino acids. DNA for the CDR3: TGTGCCAGCAGTGACGGCCCTTTCGGGGGCAGTTATGGCTACACCTTC. Protein sequence: CASSDGPFGGSYGYTF.

This clonotype was found a few times. The gene calls are TRBV4-1 and TRBJ2-2, with 7 bases fitting TRBD1. Germline V gives CDR1 MGHRA, CDR2 YSYEKL. With 0 bases clipped from V and 3 bases from J, the junction kept 10 bases outside the gene matches. The CDR3 loop spans 18 amino acids. CDR3 sequence (DNA): TGCGCCAGCAGCCAAGAAGTCTTCCGGGACAGCGACACCGGGGAGCTGTTTTTT. Translated: CASSQEVFRDSDTGELFF.

The rearrangement links TRBV9 to TRBJ2-5, with D perhaps matching TRBD2 (5 bases). This CDR3 is built from 15 residues. CDR1 is SGDLS and CDR2 is YYNGEE in the germline V gene. Trimming stripped 3 bases from V and 7 bases from J, with 19 bases between. This chain's CDR3 is CASSAGLDQGGTQYF. The DNA for the CDR3 is TGTGCCAGCAGCGCCGGACTCGACCAAGGCGGGACCCAGTACTTC.

This chain links TRBV21-1 with TRBJ2-7; TRBD1, as called in the table, went unchecked against the DNA. TRBV21-1 is a known pseudogene. This CDR3 is 13 amino acids long. The CDR3 nucleotides are TGTGCCAGCAGCACCAGGGACCATAAAGAGCAGTACGTC. The encoded protein is CASSTRDHKEQYV.

The CDR3 sequence: CASSPRGTEAFF. For the CDR3, the DNA is TGTGCCAGCAGCCCCCGCGGCACTGAAGCTTTCTTT. The J gene is TRBJ1-1, the V gene TRBV3-1; D not resolved. V lost 4 bases to trimming and J lost 4 bases, with 7 bases between them. There are 12 residues in the CDR3. CDR1 and CDR2 from the germline V gene are LGHDT and YNNKEL (reference sequence).

This clonotype was detected a few times. This chain links TRBV6-5 with TRBJ2-5, with 8 bases fitting TRBD2. V lost 2 bases to trimming and J lost 5 bases; unmatched junction nucleotides: 7. Germline assignment: CDR1 MNHEY and CDR2 SVGAGI. The length of the CDR3 is 15 residues. Written as DNA, the CDR3 is TGTGCCAGCAGTTACGGACTAGCCGCGGGCGAGACCCAGTACTTC. Residues: CASSYGLAAGETQYF.

This clonotype was found a few times. V usage is TRBV12-3 or TRBV12-4 and J usage is TRBJ2-5; 14 bases are a match to TRBD2. The CDR3 runs 17 residues. The V segment lost 5 bases and the J segment 3 bases; nucleotides outside the gene matches: 8. The CDR3 reads CASSARTSGGRKETQYF. The CDR3, as DNA: TGTGCCAGCAGTGCCCGGACTAGCGGGGGGCGAAAAGAGACCCAGTACTTC.